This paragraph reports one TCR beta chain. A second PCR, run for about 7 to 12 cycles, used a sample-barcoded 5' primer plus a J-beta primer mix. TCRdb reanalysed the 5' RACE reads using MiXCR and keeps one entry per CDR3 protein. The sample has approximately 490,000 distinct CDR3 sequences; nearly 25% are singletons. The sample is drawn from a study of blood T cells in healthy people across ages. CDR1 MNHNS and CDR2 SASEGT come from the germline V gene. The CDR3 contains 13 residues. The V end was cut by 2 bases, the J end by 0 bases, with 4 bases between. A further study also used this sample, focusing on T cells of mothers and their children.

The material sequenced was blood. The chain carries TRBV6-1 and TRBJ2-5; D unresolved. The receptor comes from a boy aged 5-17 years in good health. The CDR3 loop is CASSEPHQETQYF. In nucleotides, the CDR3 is TGTGCCAGCAGTGAACCACACCAAGAGACCCAGTACTTC.